This TCR beta chain was identified in a study of low-dose radiotherapy and immunotherapy resistance in tumors. The table lists this clonotype with a few counts. Germline V lookup: CDR1 MNHEY, CDR2 SMNVEV (reference sequence). V was trimmed by 5 bases and J by 10 bases, leaving 15 bases between them. CDR3 length: 14 amino acids. TRAV and TRBV primers primed cDNA for both TCRalpha and TCRbeta. The authors amplified TCRs for 20 to 25 PCR cycles with a constant-region primer and a V-primer adapter. TCRdb fed the reads into MiXCR, producing one record per CDR3 protein. Seen here are 80,000 to 95,000 distinct CDR3 sequences, 9.4% observed once, and the top ten hold about 1%. Time point in this sample: before trial treatment.

The sample was PBMCs, taken before treatment. This chain links TRBV27 with TRBJ1-6; TRBD1 might be the D (6 bases). The TCR originated in a male donor with prostate cancer. The CDR3 DNA reads TGTGCCAGCAGTGTAACAGGGAGCGGATCACCCCTCCACTTT. It yields the protein CASSVTGSGSPLHF.